The 23 T cell receptor beta chains below all came from one sample that was sequenced in a study of shared clonotypes between healthy human individuals. Some clones are missing from TCRdb's copy, which holds only in-frame ones; the method was immunoSEQ multiplex PCR. In the table there are over a million clones, approximately 98% of which are singletons. Material for sequencing was naive CD4+ T cells sorted from blood. Subset specified: CD45RA+ positively selected. The receptors stem from a man aged 25-45 years in good health.

The chain has TRBV6-5 and TRBJ1-1; perhaps TRBD1 as D (6 bases). CDR1 and CDR2 (germline): MNHEY, SVGAGI. This CDR3 has 14 amino acids. Trimming removed 10 bases at V and 6 bases at J, with 21 bases between. CDR3 sequence reads: CATYKGGVGAEAFF. The CDR3 DNA is TGTGCCACCTACAAAGGGGGAGTTGGCGCTGAAGCTTTCTTT.

The chain uses TRBV6-5 and TRBJ2-7; 9 nucleotides agree with TRBD2. This CDR3 contains 15 residues. V lost 0 bases, J lost 6 bases, and 6 bases stayed unmatched. Germline V gene lookup returns CDR1 MNHEY and CDR2 SVGAGI. The DNA for the CDR3 is TGTGCCAGCAGTTACTCGTCACCAGCGGGGGGCGAGCAGTACTTC. It codes for CASSYSSPAGGEQYF.

This chain links TRBV28 with TRBJ1-1; weak D call: TRBD1 (5 bases). Germline loops: CDR1 MDHEN, CDR2 SYDVKM. CDR3 length: 22 residues. Trimming stripped 3 bases from V and 1 base from J, with 33 bases between. The CDR3 region has the DNA TGTGCCAGCAGTTTGGGATTCAGATGGGGGGACCCGGTAGCTTTTAGGAACACTGAAGCTTTCTTT. This translates into CASSLGFRWGDPVAFRNTEAFF. Drawing the rest from reference TRBV28 and TRBJ1-1, the complete variable domain is DVKVTQSSRYLVKRTGEKVFLECVQDMDHENMFWYRQDPGLGLRLIYFSYDVKMKEKGDIPEGYSVSREKKERFSLILESASTNQTSMYLCASSLGFRWGDPVAFRNTEAFFGQGTRLTVV.

The chain employs TRBV11-2 and TRBJ2-2, with 14 bases identical to TRBD2. This CDR3 region has 17 residues. In germline, CDR1 is SGHAT, CDR2 FQNNGV. V was pared by 5 bases and J by 9 bases, with 11 bases of the junction left unmatched. DNA of the CDR3: TGTGCCAGCAGCGGAGGTGGACTAGCGGGAGGCGCGAGGGAGCTGTTTTTT. Protein sequence: CASSGGGLAGGARELFF.

The chain employs TRBV19 and TRBJ2-5; D gene unclear. Germline V gives CDR1 LNHDA, CDR2 SQIVND (reference sequence). V lost 4 bases and J 2 bases, leaving 8 bases between the germline ends. The CDR3 is made up of 13 amino acids. The CDR3, as DNA: TGTGCCAGTAGTAACGACCCACAAGAGACCCAGTACTTC. It translates to CASSNDPQETQYF.

The chain has TRBV9 and TRBJ2-2; 9 nucleotides match TRBD2. Per germline, CDR1 SGDLS and CDR2 YYNGEE. V lost 0 bases and J lost 7; bases outside the gene matches: 7. There are 16 residues in the CDR3. This CDR3 reads CASSVGVAGAGGELFF. CDR3 nucleotides: TGTGCCAGCAGCGTAGGGGTAGCGGGAGCGGGCGGGGAGCTGTTTTTT.

The rearrangement uses TRBV29-1 and TRBJ2-3; D not certain. In germline, CDR1 is SQVTM, CDR2 ANQGSEA. The CDR3 runs 12 residues. The germline V and J ends were trimmed by 3 bases and 11 bases, with 15 bases remaining between them. The CDR3 spells CSVEATRQMQYF. In nucleotides, the CDR3 is TGCAGCGTTGAGGCGACGAGGCAGATGCAGTATTTT.

V and J are TRBV18 and TRBJ1-4; D not certain. Trimming removed 5 bases at V and 3 bases at J, with 16 bases between. CDR3 size: 16 residues. The germline V gene encodes CDR1 KGHSH and CDR2 LQKENI. DNA of the CDR3: TGTGCCAGCTCAGCCCAAGGACGGACGGCTAATGAAAAACTGTTTTTT. It encodes CASSAQGRTANEKLFF.

This rearrangement joins TRBV11-1 to TRBJ2-2; D uncertain. This CDR3 contains 13 residues. Germline CDR1 SGHAT, CDR2 FQDESV (reference sequence). The V end was cut by 2 bases, the J end by 5 bases, with 6 bases between. CDR3 in amino acids: CASSLKGTGELFF. CDR3 nucleotides: TGTGCCAGCAGCTTAAAGGGTACCGGGGAGCTGTTTTTT.

This chain links TRBV18 with TRBJ2-3; TRBD2 might be the D (5 bases). V dropped 3 bases and J dropped 2 bases, with 9 bases sitting between them. This CDR3 has 14 residues. Germline values: CDR1 KGHSH, CDR2 LQKENI. For the CDR3, the DNA is TGTGCCAGCTCACCCCTAGCTATCACAGATACGCAGTATTTT. Amino acids: CASSPLAITDTQYF. Full variable domain (missing parts from reference TRBV18 and TRBJ2-3): NAGVMQNPRHLVRRRGQEARLRCSPMKGHSHVYWYRQLPEEGLKFMVYLQKENIIDESGMPKERFSAEFPKEGPSILRIQQVVRGDSAAYFCASSPLAITDTQYFGPGTRLTVL.

The DNA of the CDR3 is TGTGCCAGCAGTAACGGGCCCACTGAAGCTTTCTTT. Translation: CASSNGPTEAFF. The V gene is TRBV14, the J gene TRBJ1-1; unclear D gene. Germline lookup yields CDR1 SGHDN and CDR2 FVKESK. Trimming took off 6 bases at V and 4 bases at J, with 9 bases between the two ends. The CDR3 length is 12 residues.

The chain links TRBV5-1 to TRBJ2-2; TRBD2 agrees at 11 bases. The CDR3 has 17 amino acids. Germline-derived CDR1 and CDR2 are SGHRS and YFSETQ. J was trimmed by 0 bases and V by 5 bases; bases with no gene match: 6. CDR3 region: CASSSKGLAANTGELFF. In nucleotides, the CDR3 is TGCGCCAGCAGTTCGAAGGGACTAGCGGCGAACACCGGGGAGCTGTTTTTT.

Notes on this clone: This sample also contains other DNA sequences that code for the same CDR3. This chain links TRBV11-3 with TRBJ2-2; D is possibly TRBD1 or TRBD2 (5 bases each). The CDR3 extends over 15 amino acids. Germline-derived CDR1 and CDR2 are SGHNT and YENEEA. Trimming shortened V by 4 bases and J by 4 bases, and 13 bases separated the two germline ends. CDR3 bases: TGTGCCAGCAGCTCCTCCGGGGCCTCCACCGGGGAGCTGTTTTTT. The encoded protein is CASSSSGASTGELFF.

The chain combines TRBV5-1 with TRBJ2-7; weak D call: TRBD2 (5 bases). Per germline, CDR1 SGHRS and CDR2 YFSETQ. V dropped 3 bases and J dropped 0 bases, with 10 bases sitting between them. The CDR3 runs to 14 residues. CDR3 DNA sequence: TGCGCCAGCAGCTCGAACCGGGGCTCCTACGAGCAGTACTTC. It translates to CASSSNRGSYEQYF.

V is TRBV5-5 and J is TRBJ1-5; the D gene is possibly TRBD1 (6 bases). The CDR3 is 16 amino acids. V dropped 3 bases and J dropped 7 bases, with 20 bases sitting between them. Germline CDR1 reads SGHKS; CDR2 reads YYEKEE (reference sequence). The CDR3: CASSWKLGQLPQPQHF. The CDR3, as DNA: TGTGCCAGCAGCTGGAAACTCGGACAGCTACCGCAGCCCCAGCATTTT.

The chain has TRBV5-1 and TRBJ2-1, with D tentatively TRBD2 (6 bases). Germline CDR1 and CDR2: SGHRS and YFSETQ. V was pared by 1 base and J by 2 bases, with 16 bases between. This CDR3 has 17 residues. CDR3 sequence (DNA): TGCGCCAGCAGCTTGATAGGGAATAGCGGCACCTACAATGAGCAGTTCTTC. Translated, it gives CASSLIGNSGTYNEQFF. The full variable domain, its missing parts supplied by reference TRBV5-1 and TRBJ2-1, is KAGVTQTPRYLIKTRGQQVTLSCSPISGHRSVSWYQQTPGQGLQFLFEYFSETQRNKGNFPGRFSGRQFSNSRSEMNVSTLELGDSALYLCASSLIGNSGTYNEQFFGPGTRLTVL.

This sequence joins TRBV2 and TRBJ2-1; TRBD2 agrees at 8 bases. CDR1 and CDR2 (germline): SNHLY, FYNNEI. This CDR3 is built from 14 residues. V gave up 5 bases and J gave up 7 bases; unmatched junction bases: 7. CDR3 in amino acids: CASSISSGKNEQFF. CDR3 coding DNA: TGTGCCAGCAGTATAAGTAGCGGGAAGAATGAGCAGTTCTTC.

The V call is TRBV21-1, the J call TRBJ1-3. TRBV21-1 is given as a pseudogene. The CDR3 has 15 amino acids. The CDR3 loop reads CASSVKCGSGNTIYF. The CDR3 nucleotides are TGTGCCAGCAGCGTAAAATGTGGCTCTGGAAACACCATATATTTT.

This clone was found once. The chain uses TRBV6-1 and TRBJ1-1; D ambiguous. The ends were cut back, 8 bases at V and 0 bases at J, with 10 bases in the middle. The germline gives CDR1 MNHNS, CDR2 SASEGT. The CDR3 runs 13 residues. The CDR3 DNA is TGTGCCAGCCACCTCATCATGAACACTGAAGCTTTCTTT. Translating gives CASHLIMNTEAFF.

The chain couples TRBV7-2 to TRBJ2-2; D is ambiguous. Germline-derived CDR1 and CDR2 are SGHTA and FQGNSA. This CDR3 is 14 amino acids long. Deletions cut 4 bases from V and 1 base from J, with 7 bases between. The CDR3 protein is CASSSPVNTGELFF. The DNA for the CDR3 is TGTGCCAGCAGCTCCCCAGTGAACACCGGGGAGCTGTTTTTT. The variable domain in full, completed from reference TRBV7-2 and TRBJ2-2, reads GAGVSQSPSNKVTEKGKDVELRCDPISGHTALYWYRQSLGQGLEFLIYFQGNSAPDKSGLPSDRFSAERTGGSVSTLTIQRTQQEDSAVYLCASSSPVNTGELFFGEGSRLTVL.

V is TRBV7-6 and J is TRBJ2-1, with no clear D. V was pared by 4 bases and J by 0 bases, with 13 bases between. In germline, CDR1 is SGHVS, CDR2 FNYEAQ. This CDR3 has 16 residues. Here the CDR3 DNA reads TGTGCCAGCAGCTCACAAACCTGGAGCTCCTACAATGAGCAGTTCTTC. This sequence encodes CASSSQTWSSYNEQFF.

The sample holds one count of this clone. The chain combines TRBV7-3 with TRBJ2-1; TRBD2 matches at 8 bases. The CDR3 runs 15 residues. V lost 5 bases, J lost 2 bases, and 5 bases stayed unmatched. Germline loops: CDR1 SGHTA, CDR2 FQGTGA. The CDR3 sequence: CASSPPGLAYNEQFF. CDR3 in DNA: TGTGCCAGCAGCCCCCCGGGACTAGCCTACAATGAGCAGTTCTTC.

This chain connects TRBV15 to TRBJ1-5, with no clear D. The V gene's germline CDR1 is LNHNV and CDR2 YYDKDF (reference sequence). V lost 1 base, J lost 5 bases, and 9 bases lay in between. CDR3 length: 14 residues. The CDR3 region has the DNA TGTGCCACCAGCAGAGTCAACCGAGATCAGCCCCAGCATTTT. Protein product: CATSRVNRDQPQHF.